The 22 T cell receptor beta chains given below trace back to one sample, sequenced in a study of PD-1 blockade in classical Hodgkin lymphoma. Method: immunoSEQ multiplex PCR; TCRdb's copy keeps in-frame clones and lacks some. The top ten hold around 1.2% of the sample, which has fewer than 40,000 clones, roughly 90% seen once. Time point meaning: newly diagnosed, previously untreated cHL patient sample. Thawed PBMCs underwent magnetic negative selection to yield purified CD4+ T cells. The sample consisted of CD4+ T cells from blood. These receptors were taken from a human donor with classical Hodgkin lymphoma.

In DNA, the CDR3 is TGTGCCAGTAGTGATACAGGGTTCTACGAGCAGTACTTC. Translated, it gives CASSDTGFYEQYF. The chain has TRBV19 and TRBJ2-7, with D maybe TRBD1 (6 bases). The germline V gene encodes CDR1 LNHDA and CDR2 SQIVND (reference sequence). The germline V and J ends were trimmed by 5 bases and 3 bases, with 11 bases remaining between them. This CDR3 contains 13 residues. The full variable domain, rest sourced from reference TRBV19 and TRBJ2-7, is DGGITQSPKYLFRKEGQNVTLSCEQNLNHDAMYWYRQDPGQGLRLIYYSQIVNDFQKGDIAEGYSVSREKKESFPLTVTSAQKNPTAFYLCASSDTGFYEQYFGPGTRLTVT.

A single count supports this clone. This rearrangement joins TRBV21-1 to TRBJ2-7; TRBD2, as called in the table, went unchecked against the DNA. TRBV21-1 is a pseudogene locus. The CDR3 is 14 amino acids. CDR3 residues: CAISGGGGGNEQYV. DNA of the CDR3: TGTGCCATTTCGGGCGGAGGGGGGGGCAACGAGCAGTACGTC.

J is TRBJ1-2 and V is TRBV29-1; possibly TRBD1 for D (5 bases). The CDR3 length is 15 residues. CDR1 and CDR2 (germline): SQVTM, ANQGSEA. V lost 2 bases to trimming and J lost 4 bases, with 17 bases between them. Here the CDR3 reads CSVESLRGGLYGYTF. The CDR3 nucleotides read TGCAGCGTTGAATCACTAAGGGGCGGGCTCTATGGCTACACCTTC.

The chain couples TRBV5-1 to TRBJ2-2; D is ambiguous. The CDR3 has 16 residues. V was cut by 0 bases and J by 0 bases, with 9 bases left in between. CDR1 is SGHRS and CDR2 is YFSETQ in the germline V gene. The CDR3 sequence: CASSLGQAANTGELFF. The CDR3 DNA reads TGCGCCAGCAGCTTGGGGCAGGCCGCGAACACCGGGGAGCTGTTTTTT. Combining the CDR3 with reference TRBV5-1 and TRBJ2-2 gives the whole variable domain KAGVTQTPRYLIKTRGQQVTLSCSPISGHRSVSWYQQTPGQGLQFLFEYFSETQRNKGNFPGRFSGRQFSNSRSEMNVSTLELGDSALYLCASSLGQAANTGELFFGEGSRLTVL.

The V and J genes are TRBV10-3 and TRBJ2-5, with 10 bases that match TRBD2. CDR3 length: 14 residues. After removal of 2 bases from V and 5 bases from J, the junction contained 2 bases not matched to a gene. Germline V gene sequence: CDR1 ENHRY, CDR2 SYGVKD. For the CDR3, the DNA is TGTGCCATCAGTGAGAGCGGGAGGGGGGAGACCCAGTACTTC. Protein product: CAISESGRGETQYF.

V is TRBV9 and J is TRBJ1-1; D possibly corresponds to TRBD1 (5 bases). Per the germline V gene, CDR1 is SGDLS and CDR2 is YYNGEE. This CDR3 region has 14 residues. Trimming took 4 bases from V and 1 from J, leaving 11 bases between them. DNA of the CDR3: TGTGCCAGCAGCCGGGGCGGTCGGAACACTGAAGCTTTCTTT. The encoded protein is CASSRGGRNTEAFF.

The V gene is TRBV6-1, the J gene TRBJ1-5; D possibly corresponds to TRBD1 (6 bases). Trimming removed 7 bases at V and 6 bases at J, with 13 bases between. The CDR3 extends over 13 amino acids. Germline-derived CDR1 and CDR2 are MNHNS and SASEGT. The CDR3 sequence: CASNQGQAQPQHF. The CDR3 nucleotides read TGTGCCAGCAACCAGGGGCAAGCTCAGCCCCAGCATTTT.

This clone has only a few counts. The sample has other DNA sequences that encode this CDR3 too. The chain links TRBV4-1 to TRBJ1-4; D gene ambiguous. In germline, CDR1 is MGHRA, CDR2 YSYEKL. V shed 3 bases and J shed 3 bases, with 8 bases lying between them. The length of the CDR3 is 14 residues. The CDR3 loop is CASSQGLANEKLFF. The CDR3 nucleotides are TGCGCCAGCAGCCAGGGTCTTGCTAATGAAAAACTGTTTTTT.

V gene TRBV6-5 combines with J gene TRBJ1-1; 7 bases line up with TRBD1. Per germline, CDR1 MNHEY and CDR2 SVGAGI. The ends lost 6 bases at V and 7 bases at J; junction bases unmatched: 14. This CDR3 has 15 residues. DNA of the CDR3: TGTGCCAGCAGACTACTGGCGACAGGGACCGGTGAAGCTTTCTTT. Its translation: CASRLLATGTGEAFF.

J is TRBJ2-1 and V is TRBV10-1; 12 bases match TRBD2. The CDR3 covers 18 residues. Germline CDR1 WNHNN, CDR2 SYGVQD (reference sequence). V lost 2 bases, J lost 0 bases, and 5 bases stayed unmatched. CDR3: CASSERTSGKRSYNEQFF. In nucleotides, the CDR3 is TGCGCCAGCAGTGAGAGGACTAGCGGGAAACGCTCCTACAATGAGCAGTTCTTC.

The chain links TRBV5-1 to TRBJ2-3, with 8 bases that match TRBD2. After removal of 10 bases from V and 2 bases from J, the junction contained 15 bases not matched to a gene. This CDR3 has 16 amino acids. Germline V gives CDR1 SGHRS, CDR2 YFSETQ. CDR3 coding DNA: TGCGCCGTGCTAAGGAATAGCGGGGCCCCCACAGATACGCAGTATTTT. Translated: CAVLRNSGAPTDTQYF.

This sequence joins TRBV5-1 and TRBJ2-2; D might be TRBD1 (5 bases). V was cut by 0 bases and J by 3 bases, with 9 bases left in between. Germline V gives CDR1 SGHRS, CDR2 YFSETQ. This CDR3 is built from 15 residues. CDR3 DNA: TGCGCCAGCAGCTTGGGGGGCACGGACACCGGGGAGCTGTTTTTT. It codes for CASSLGGTDTGELFF.

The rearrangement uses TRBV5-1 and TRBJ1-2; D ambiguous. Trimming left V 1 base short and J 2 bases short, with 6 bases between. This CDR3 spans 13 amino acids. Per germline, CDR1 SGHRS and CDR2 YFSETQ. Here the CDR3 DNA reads TGCGCCAGCAGCTTGACACAAAACTATGGCTACACCTTC. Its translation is CASSLTQNYGYTF.

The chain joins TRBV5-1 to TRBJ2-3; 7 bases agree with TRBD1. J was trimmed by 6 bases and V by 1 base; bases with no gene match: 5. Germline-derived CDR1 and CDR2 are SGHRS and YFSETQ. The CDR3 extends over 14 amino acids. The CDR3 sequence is CASSLHVRGDTQYF. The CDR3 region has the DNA TGCGCCAGCAGCTTGCATGTCAGGGGGGATACGCAGTATTTT.

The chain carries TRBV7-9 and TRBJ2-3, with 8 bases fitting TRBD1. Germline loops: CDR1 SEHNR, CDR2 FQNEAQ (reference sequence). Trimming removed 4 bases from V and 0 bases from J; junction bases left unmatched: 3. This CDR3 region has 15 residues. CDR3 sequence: CASSSQGASTDTQYF. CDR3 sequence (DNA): TGTGCCAGCAGCTCGCAGGGGGCCAGCACAGATACGCAGTATTTT.

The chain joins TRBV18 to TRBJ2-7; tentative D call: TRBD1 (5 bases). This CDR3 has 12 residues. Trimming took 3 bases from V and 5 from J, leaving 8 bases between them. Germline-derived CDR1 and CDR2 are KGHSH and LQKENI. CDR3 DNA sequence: TGTGCCAGCTCACCTTCCAGGGACGAGCAGTACTTC. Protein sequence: CASSPSRDEQYF.

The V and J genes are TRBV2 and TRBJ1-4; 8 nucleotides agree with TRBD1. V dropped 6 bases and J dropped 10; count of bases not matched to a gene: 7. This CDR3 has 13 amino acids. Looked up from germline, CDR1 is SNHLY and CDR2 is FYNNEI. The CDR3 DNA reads TGTGCCAGCAGAGGGACAGGCCTCCCAAAACTGTTTTTT. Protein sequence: CASRGTGLPKLFF. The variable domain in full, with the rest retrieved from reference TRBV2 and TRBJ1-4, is EPEVTQTPSHQVTQMGQEVILRCVPISNHLYFYWYRQILGQKVEFLVSFYNNEISEKSEIFDDQFSVERPDGSNFTLKIRSTKLEDSAMYFCASRGTGLPKLFFGSGTQLSVL.

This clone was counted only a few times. The chain's CDR3 is CASSYRDGYQPQHF. DNA of the CDR3: TGTGCCAGCAGTTACCGGGACGGGTATCAGCCCCAGCATTTT. The chain has TRBV2 and TRBJ1-5, with D perhaps TRBD1 (5 bases). CDR1 and CDR2 from the germline V gene are SNHLY and FYNNEI. V lost 5 bases to trimming and J lost 5 bases, with 13 bases between them. The CDR3 spans 14 residues.

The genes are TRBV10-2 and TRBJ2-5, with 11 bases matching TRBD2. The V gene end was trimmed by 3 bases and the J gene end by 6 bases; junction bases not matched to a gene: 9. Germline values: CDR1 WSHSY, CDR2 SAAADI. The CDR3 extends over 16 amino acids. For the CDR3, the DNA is TGCGCCAGCAGTGAACAGCTAGCGGGAGGTAGAAAGACCCAGTACTTC. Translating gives CASSEQLAGGRKTQYF.

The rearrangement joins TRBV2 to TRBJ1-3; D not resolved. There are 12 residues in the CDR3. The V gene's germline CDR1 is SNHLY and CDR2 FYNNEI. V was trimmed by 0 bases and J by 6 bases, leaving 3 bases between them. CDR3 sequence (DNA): TGTGCCAGCAGTGAAGCTGAAAACACCATATATTTT. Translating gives CASSEAENTIYF.

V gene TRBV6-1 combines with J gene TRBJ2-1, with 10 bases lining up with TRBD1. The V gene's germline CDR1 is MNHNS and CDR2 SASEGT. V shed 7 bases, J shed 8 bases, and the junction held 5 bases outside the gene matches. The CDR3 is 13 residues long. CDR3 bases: TGTGCCAGCAAGGGGACAGGGGAGTATGAGCAGTTCTTC. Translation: CASKGTGEYEQFF.

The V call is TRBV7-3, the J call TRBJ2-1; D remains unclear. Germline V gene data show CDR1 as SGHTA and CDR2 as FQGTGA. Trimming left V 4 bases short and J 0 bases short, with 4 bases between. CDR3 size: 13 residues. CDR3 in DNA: TGTGCCAGCAGCTCTAGCTCCTACAATGAGCAGTTCTTC. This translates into CASSSSSYNEQFF.